Following are 20 T cell receptor beta chains from one sample sequenced in a study of blood T cell repertoires in COVID-19. TCRdb keeps only in-frame clones here, not all; method: immunoSEQ multiplex PCR. The sample has under 200,000 clones, around 90% seen once. Sequenced sample: peripheral blood. The origin of the receptors is a man aged 45-65 years with acute or convalescent COVID-19.

This clone was detected only once. The J gene is TRBJ2-3, the V gene TRBV13; 9 bases agree with TRBD1. This CDR3 comprises 15 residues. V gave up 3 bases and J gave up 4 bases; unmatched junction bases: 5. Germline CDR1 and CDR2: PRHDT and FYEKMQ (reference sequence). CDR3 nucleotides: TGTGCCAGCAGCTTGAACAGGGGGCGGTCAGATACGCAGTATTTT. Translated, it gives CASSLNRGRSDTQYF. The full variable domain, with the rest looked up from reference TRBV13 and TRBJ2-3, is AAGVIQSPRHLIKEKRETATLKCYPIPRHDTVYWYQQGPGQDPQFLISFYEKMQSDKGSIPDRFSAQQFSDYHSELNMSSLELGDSALYFCASSLNRGRSDTQYFGPGTRLTVL.

The V call is TRBV28, the J call TRBJ1-5; 8 nucleotides line up with TRBD1. Trimming took 6 bases from V and 4 from J; bases not matched to a gene: 20. CDR3 length: 19 residues. Germline V lookup: CDR1 MDHEN, CDR2 SYDVKM. The CDR3 region has the DNA TGTGCCAGCAGCCCACTGCGCTTCCAGGGGGCCTTATCAAATCAGCCCCAGCATTTT. Its protein product is CASSPLRFQGALSNQPQHF.

This clone occurred once. CDR3 in amino acids: CASSSTRGGHDYGYTF. CDR3 bases: TGTGCCAGCAGCTCAACCCGAGGGGGCCATGACTATGGCTACACCTTC. The chain links TRBV5-4 to TRBJ1-2; 7 bases align to TRBD1. The CDR3 length is 16 residues. V lost 3 bases to trimming and J lost 3 bases; unmatched junction nucleotides: 11. Germline CDR1 reads SGHNT; CDR2 reads YYREEE (reference sequence).

This clone was observed once. CDR3 sequence (DNA): TGTGCCAGCAGTGAAAGGGGCAGTTCCTATGGCTACACCTTC. Its translation is CASSERGSSYGYTF. The chain uses TRBV2 and TRBJ1-2, with D perhaps TRBD1 (5 bases). The ends were cut back, 2 bases at V and 4 bases at J, with 11 bases in the middle. The CDR3 has 14 amino acids. Per the germline V gene, CDR1 is SNHLY and CDR2 is FYNNEI.

The chain joins TRBV27 to TRBJ1-2; weak D call: TRBD1 (6 bases). Germline V gene data show CDR1 as MNHEY and CDR2 as SMNVEV (reference sequence). V was trimmed by 6 bases and J by 5 bases, leaving 25 bases between them. This CDR3 is 17 amino acids long. The CDR3 nucleotides are TGTGCCAGCAGCCCTGCCGGGTTGATAGGCAGGGGATATGGCTACACCTTC. It translates to CASSPAGLIGRGYGYTF.

J is TRBJ2-7 and V is TRBV27, with 8 bases that match TRBD2. Trimming at V came to 6 bases and at J to 4 bases, leaving 5 bases not matched to a gene. The CDR3 spans 13 residues. Germline loops: CDR1 MNHEY, CDR2 SMNVEV (reference sequence). CDR3 sequence: CASSPGLGYEQYF. Here the CDR3 DNA reads TGTGCCAGCAGCCCGGGACTAGGATACGAGCAGTACTTC.

V is TRBV3-1 (or the pseudogene TRBV3-2) and J is TRBJ2-3, with a weak D call TRBD2 (6 bases). CDR1 and CDR2 from the germline V gene are LGHDT and YNNKEL (reference sequence). The CDR3 covers 17 residues. Between the trimmed V and J ends, which lost 3 bases and 4 bases, there was a span of 20 bases. The CDR3 region has the DNA TGTGCCAGCAGCCATCCAAAACTAGCCCACCGCTCAGATACGCAGTATTTT. This encodes CASSHPKLAHRSDTQYF.

This rearrangement joins TRBV7-3 to TRBJ2-1, with 9 bases lining up with TRBD2. Trimming cost V 5 bases and J 4 bases; bases outside gene matches: 9. CDR3 length: 16 amino acids. From germline, CDR1 is SGHTA and CDR2 FQGTGA. CDR3 nucleotide sequence: TGTGCCAGCAGCCCGTCCGGGACTAGCAGATACAATGAGCAGTTCTTC. It codes for CASSPSGTSRYNEQFF.

The J gene is TRBJ2-7, the V gene TRBV9; 12 bases align to TRBD1. The length of the CDR3 is 16 residues. The germline CDR1 and CDR2 sequences are SGDLS and YYNGEE. The V gene end was trimmed by 3 bases and the J gene end by 2 bases; junction bases not matched to a gene: 6. CDR3 loop: CASSAGDRGRTYEQYF. For the CDR3, the DNA is TGTGCCAGCAGCGCTGGGGACAGGGGGCGTACCTACGAGCAGTACTTC.

The chain recombines TRBV18 with TRBJ2-7; 7 bases match TRBD2. After removal of 5 bases from V and 2 bases from J, the junction contained 6 bases not matched to a gene. Germline loops: CDR1 KGHSH, CDR2 LQKENI. The CDR3 covers 14 residues. Here the CDR3 reads CASSAGRITYEQYF. The CDR3 DNA reads as TGTGCCAGCTCAGCCGGGAGGATAACCTACGAGCAGTACTTC.

This chain connects TRBV3-1 (or the pseudogene TRBV3-2) to TRBJ2-3; TRBD2 aligns across 8 bases. Losses at the gene ends were 3 bases for V and 3 bases for J; bases not matched to a gene: 14. The germline CDR1 and CDR2 sequences are LGHDT and YNNKEL (reference sequence). The CDR3 extends over 18 amino acids. The CDR3 bases are TGTGCCAGCAGCCATACCATCGGGGGGGAGAGGGAAACAGATACGCAGTATTTT. This codes for CASSHTIGGERETDTQYF.

The chain employs TRBV27 and TRBJ2-7; 9 nucleotides agree with TRBD2. V shed 3 bases and J 3 bases; nucleotides not matched to a gene: 12. The CDR3 has 17 residues. Germline loops: CDR1 MNHEY, CDR2 SMNVEV (reference sequence). The CDR3 protein is CASSLFAGGPGFYEQYF. CDR3 DNA: TGTGCCAGCAGTTTGTTTGCGGGAGGGCCCGGCTTCTACGAGCAGTACTTC.

CDR3 loop: CASSPTGTGNTEAFF. Written as DNA, the CDR3 is TGTGCCAGCAGCCCCACCGGGACAGGGAACACTGAAGCTTTCTTT. The chain uses TRBV3-1 (or the pseudogene TRBV3-2) and TRBJ1-1; 8 nucleotides align to TRBD1. After removal of 4 bases from V and 1 base from J, the junction contained 5 bases not matched to a gene. The CDR3 is made up of 15 amino acids. The germline CDR1 and CDR2 sequences are LGHDT and YNNKEL (reference sequence).

The genes are TRBV2 and TRBJ2-3; 7 bases line up with TRBD2. V was pared by 7 bases and J by 3 bases, with 13 bases of the junction left unmatched. From germline, CDR1 is SNHLY and CDR2 FYNNEI. The CDR3 is 16 residues long. This CDR3 is CASNSQRLAVTDTQYF. CDR3 coding DNA: TGTGCCAGCAACAGTCAGAGGCTAGCGGTGACAGATACGCAGTATTTT.

The rearrangement links TRBV4-2 to TRBJ2-5; 13 bases map to TRBD2. The trim removed 4 bases at V and 0 bases at J, leaving 2 bases unmatched. The CDR3 length is 16 residues. The germline V gene has CDR1 LGHNA and CDR2 YNFKEQ. CDR3 in DNA: TGTGCCAGCAGCCGTGGGACTAGCGGGAACCAAGAGACCCAGTACTTC. It codes for CASSRGTSGNQETQYF.

The chain is built from TRBV7-2 and TRBJ2-2, with TRBD1 as a possible D gene (6 bases). Germline V gene sequence: CDR1 SGHTA, CDR2 FQGNSA. CDR3 length: 15 amino acids. V was clipped by 4 bases and J by 3 bases, with 12 bases between them. In DNA, the CDR3 is TGTGCCAGCAGCTCTCAGGGGAGCTACACCGGGGAGCTGTTTTTT. Translated, it gives CASSSQGSYTGELFF.

This chain uses TRBV4-1 with TRBJ2-7, with 10 bases aligning to TRBD2. The V gene end was trimmed by 3 bases and the J gene end by 3 bases; junction bases not matched to a gene: 5. Germline V gene sequence: CDR1 MGHRA, CDR2 YSYEKL. The CDR3 totals 15 residues. The CDR3 nucleotides are TGCGCCAGCAGCCACCGACTAGCGGGTGGCTACGAGCAGTACTTC. This codes for CASSHRLAGGYEQYF.

This clone has only a few counts. V gene TRBV7-3 combines with J gene TRBJ2-2; the D gene is possibly TRBD1 (6 bases). Trimming left V 5 bases short and J 6 bases short, with 10 bases between. The CDR3 sequence is 13 residues long. The V gene's germline CDR1 is SGHTA and CDR2 FQGTGA. The CDR3 nucleotides are TGTGCCAGCAGCACAGGGTTACCCGGGGAGCTGTTTTTT. Amino acids: CASSTGLPGELFF.

The V gene is TRBV7-9, the J gene TRBJ1-6, with D unresolved. Germline V lookup: CDR1 SEHNR, CDR2 FQNEAQ (reference sequence). V lost 8 bases, J lost 7 bases, and 15 bases lay in between. This CDR3 region has 14 residues. The CDR3 here is CASAKDPGNSPLHF. Here the CDR3 DNA reads TGTGCCAGCGCAAAGGACCCGGGGAATTCACCCCTCCACTTT.

V usage is TRBV9 and J usage is TRBJ2-7; 8 nucleotides agree with TRBD2. Germline values: CDR1 SGDLS, CDR2 YYNGEE. Losses at the gene ends were 4 bases for V and 4 bases for J; bases not matched to a gene: 7. The CDR3 runs to 14 residues. In DNA, the CDR3 is TGTGCCAGCAGCCCCTCCGGACTAGCTTACGAGCAGTACTTC. This encodes CASSPSGLAYEQYF.